This T cell receptor beta chain was sequenced for a study of patients and donors after allogeneic stem cell transplantation. One entry per CDR3 protein, called by TCRdb with MiXCR from the RT-PCR reads. The data contain a few thousand distinct CDR3 sequences, 30% of them singletons. Trimming shortened V by 4 bases and J by 3 bases, and 2 bases separated the two germline ends. This CDR3 has 11 residues. Germline V lookup: CDR1 SGHTA, CDR2 FQGNSA. Sequencing used blood, either unsorted or a sorted T cell fraction (not recorded which). The source of this sequence is a human donor who was either an allogeneic HSCT recipient or a stem cell or donor lymphocyte infusion donor (not recorded which). It is not recorded whose cells these are; they may come from a transplant donor. The rearrangement joins TRBV7-2 to TRBJ2-3; no definite D call. The CDR3 region is CASSSTDTQYF. CDR3 bases: TGTGCCAGCAGCTCAACAGATACGCAGTATTTT.